The clone carrying this T cell receptor beta chain has a count of ten or more. Its antigen is not known. This sample is part of a study of T cells in Graves' hyperthyroidism and ophthalmopathy. Study at large: Sampling of peripheral blood happened at initial diagnosis, prior to any treatment. Overall study findings and caveats: Ophthalmopathy stood apart from stable hyperthyroidism in a 13 V-J model.

Researchers took RNA transcripts and amplified the TCR beta CDR3 regions from them. A first-round RT-PCR of the TCR CDR3 used the HTBI primer set. TCRdb recomputed calls from the multiplex PCR reads with MiXCR, one row per CDR3 protein. This sample has under 550,000 distinct CDR3 sequences, with approximately 20% found just once. CDR1 is SGHDN and CDR2 is FVKESK in the germline V gene. The CDR3 runs 14 residues. V lost 4 bases and J 4 bases, leaving 12 bases between the germline ends. The authors took PBMCs from 7.5 to 10 ml fresh peripheral blood. The receptor's source is a man between 35 and 55 years old with Graves' ophthalmopathy. This chain uses TRBV14 with TRBJ2-3, with D perhaps TRBD2 (6 bases). Input material: blood. The CDR3 region is CASSPRLVPDTQYF. The CDR3 DNA is TGTGCCAGCAGCCCCCGACTAGTCCCAGATACGCAGTATTTT.